Shown below are 27 T cell receptor beta chains from a single sample sequenced in a study of blood T cell repertoires in COVID-19. Assay used: immunoSEQ multiplex PCR; TCRdb lists only in-frame clones, some missing. Counted here are 210,000 or so clones, approximately 78% occurring once; the ten biggest clones make up under 11%. The sample consisted of peripheral blood. The receptors derive from a woman older than 75 with acute or convalescent COVID-19.

This chain connects TRBV6-5 to TRBJ1-1, with a tentative D call TRBD1 (5 bases). Per the germline V gene, CDR1 is MNHEY and CDR2 is SVGAGI. Trimming cost V 2 bases and J 1 base, with 11 bases left between them. This CDR3 region has 15 residues. The CDR3 is CASSYVVGGNTEAFF. DNA for the CDR3: TGTGCCAGCAGTTACGTCGTGGGGGGGAACACTGAAGCTTTCTTT.

This chain connects TRBV19 to TRBJ1-5; D gene unclear. Germline V gene data show CDR1 as LNHDA and CDR2 as SQIVND (reference sequence). V was clipped by 4 bases and J by 2 bases, with 15 bases between them. The CDR3 is 16 residues long. CDR3 amino acids: CASSNPAALGNQPQHF. CDR3 nucleotide sequence: TGTGCCAGTAGTAACCCGGCGGCCCTGGGCAATCAGCCCCAGCATTTT.

The CDR3 coding sequence is TGTGCCAGCAGCTCTCAGGGGGCAGGAGACTATGGCTACACCTTC. It translates to CASSSQGAGDYGYTF. The V gene is TRBV11-1, the J gene TRBJ1-2, with 8 nucleotides matching TRBD1. Germline V gene data show CDR1 as SGHAT and CDR2 as FQDESV (reference sequence). V was pared by 4 bases and J by 3 bases, with 7 bases of the junction left unmatched. The CDR3 has 15 residues.

V is TRBV10-1 and J is TRBJ1-1; tentatively, D is TRBD1 (5 bases). Trimming pared 3 bases from V and 1 base from J, leaving 12 bases between. The CDR3 has 15 amino acids. From germline, CDR1 is WNHNN and CDR2 SYGVQD (reference sequence). The CDR3 bases are TGCGCCAGCAGTGAATACGGCAGGGAGAACACTGAAGCTTTCTTT. Amino acid sequence: CASSEYGRENTEAFF.

A note on this clone: Other DNA sequences in this sample translate to the same CDR3. This chain joins TRBV3-1 (or the pseudogene TRBV3-2) and TRBJ1-2, with 7 bases fitting TRBD1. This CDR3 contains 13 residues. The V segment lost 4 bases and the J segment 5 bases; nucleotides outside the gene matches: 4. The germline V gene encodes CDR1 LGHDT and CDR2 YNNKEL (reference sequence). The CDR3 sequence is CASSPGTAYGYTF. Written as DNA, the CDR3 is TGTGCCAGCAGCCCCGGGACAGCTTATGGCTACACCTTC.

This chain uses TRBV7-2 with TRBJ1-1, with D hard to call. Between the trimmed V and J ends, which lost 5 bases and 6 bases, there was a span of 4 bases. From germline, CDR1 is SGHTA and CDR2 FQGNSA. CDR3 length equals 10 residues. CDR3 sequence: CASSPAEAFF. The CDR3 DNA is TGTGCCAGCAGCCCGGCTGAAGCTTTCTTT. Full variable domain (remainder filled in from reference TRBV7-2 and TRBJ1-1): GAGVSQSPSNKVTEKGKDVELRCDPISGHTALYWYRQSLGQGLEFLIYFQGNSAPDKSGLPSDRFSAERTGGSVSTLTIQRTQQEDSAVYLCASSPAEAFFGQGTRLTVV.

V gene TRBV27 combines with J gene TRBJ1-6; D is undetermined. The V gene lost 2 bases and the J gene lost 0 bases, with 5 bases spanning the gap. The CDR3 sequence is 15 residues long. CDR1 and CDR2 (germline): MNHEY, SMNVEV (reference sequence). CDR3 residues: CASSLLSSYNSPLHF. CDR3 DNA: TGTGCCAGCAGTTTACTTAGCTCCTATAATTCACCCCTCCACTTT.

This sequence joins TRBV2 and TRBJ1-4, with 9 bases lining up with TRBD1. Unmatched junction bases numbered 6, after V lost 6 bases and J lost 4 bases. Per the germline V gene, CDR1 is SNHLY and CDR2 is FYNNEI. This CDR3 region has 15 residues. CDR3 in amino acids: CASRLDRGSNEKLFF. For the CDR3, the DNA is TGTGCCAGCAGATTGGACAGGGGAAGTAATGAAAAACTGTTTTTT.

This clone was detected a few times. One end of the junction does not line up with germline, which may come from a read error. The CDR3 DNA reads as TGTGCCAGCAGTGATTCAACACGCGGGAAGTTCTTC. This sequence encodes CASSDSTRGKFF. V is TRBV6-1 and J is TRBJ2-7; TRBD2 might be the D (6 bases). The CDR3 runs 12 residues. Germline V gives CDR1 MNHNS, CDR2 SASEGT.

This chain uses TRBV18 with TRBJ1-3; perhaps TRBD1 as D (5 bases). This CDR3 has 17 amino acids. Germline V CDR1 and CDR2: KGHSH, LQKENI. V was trimmed by 2 bases and J by 2 bases, leaving 16 bases between them. CDR3 protein: CASSPIRAGGAGNTIYF. The CDR3 DNA sequence: TGTGCCAGCTCACCAATTCGGGCCGGGGGTGCTGGAAACACCATATATTTT.

The rearrangement uses TRBV18 and TRBJ1-5; TRBD1 aligns across 11 bases. In germline, CDR1 is KGHSH, CDR2 LQKENI. The CDR3 runs to 14 residues. V lost 8 bases to trimming and J lost 3 bases; unmatched junction nucleotides: 3. This CDR3 reads CASAGQGANQPQHF. The CDR3, as DNA: TGTGCCAGCGCCGGACAGGGGGCCAATCAGCCCCAGCATTTT.

The CDR3 loop reads CATTGGGVYNEQFF. The DNA for the CDR3 is TGTGCCACCACCGGTGGGGGGGTTTACAATGAGCAGTTCTTC. This rearrangement joins TRBV19 to TRBJ2-1; 7 bases match TRBD2. This CDR3 has 14 amino acids. V trimming: 10 bases; J trimming: 4 bases; junction bases outside the gene matches: 10. Germline CDR1 is LNHDA and CDR2 is SQIVND (reference sequence).

This clone was observed once. The chain has TRBV4-2 and TRBJ2-7; the match to TRBD2 covers 8 bases. This CDR3 has 18 residues. The trim removed 0 bases at V and 2 bases at J, leaving 12 bases unmatched. The germline CDR1 and CDR2 sequences are LGHNA and YNFKEQ. The CDR3 DNA sequence: TGTGCCAGCAGCCAAGATCTTGGTAGCGGGGCCGCCGCCTACGAGCAGTACTTC. It encodes CASSQDLGSGAAAYEQYF.

This clone was observed a single time. The CDR3 nucleotides are TGTGCCAGCAGTTACTCGATCGGAGTCCCAACTATTGGCTACACCTTC. This translates into CASSYSIGVPTIGYTF. J is TRBJ1-2 and V is TRBV6-2 or TRBV6-3; no definite D call. Trimming cost V 0 bases and J 7 bases, with 18 bases left between them. Germline V gene data show CDR1 as MNHEY and CDR2 as SVGEGT. This CDR3 comprises 16 residues.

The chain carries TRBV19 and TRBJ2-1, with 11 bases identical to TRBD2. There are 14 residues in the CDR3. Trimming took 10 bases from V and 6 from J; bases not matched to a gene: 8. Germline lookup yields CDR1 LNHDA and CDR2 SQIVND (reference sequence). The CDR3 nucleotides read TGTGCCACCAGGGATCTAGCGGGGGGCAATGAGCAGTTCTTC. This encodes CATRDLAGGNEQFF.

This chain connects TRBV2 to TRBJ2-3; a weak D match, TRBD2 (7 bases). With 9 bases removed from V and 4 bases from J, the gap between germline ends came to 14 bases. Looked up from germline, CDR1 is SNHLY and CDR2 is FYNNEI. This CDR3 is built from 13 residues. CDR3 region: CARKGGVSDTQYF. CDR3 sequence (DNA): TGTGCCAGGAAAGGGGGGGTCTCAGATACGCAGTATTTT.

The chain uses TRBV6-5 and TRBJ2-7; possibly TRBD2 for D (6 bases). CDR1 is MNHEY and CDR2 is SVGAGI in the germline V gene. Trimming took 0 bases from V and 0 from J, leaving 9 bases between them. The CDR3 loop spans 15 amino acids. The CDR3 region has the DNA TGTGCCAGCAGTTACTCGTTAGCGGTCTCCTACGAGCAGTACTTC. Translating it yields CASSYSLAVSYEQYF.

This clone was seen only a few times. The chain carries TRBV28 and TRBJ1-2; 7 bases are a match to TRBD1. CDR1 and CDR2 (germline): MDHEN, SYDVKM. The CDR3 is 11 residues long. J was trimmed by 8 bases and V by 6 bases; bases with no gene match: 3. In nucleotides, the CDR3 is TGTGCCAGCAGGACAGGGAGGGGCTACACCTTC. Translating it yields CASRTGRGYTF.

The CDR3 spells CASSVGLAGGREETQYF. CDR3 in DNA: TGTGCCAGCAGCGTCGGTCTAGCGGGGGGGCGGGAAGAGACCCAGTACTTC. The chain carries TRBV9 and TRBJ2-5, with 12 bases lining up with TRBD2. The germline CDR1 and CDR2 sequences are SGDLS and YYNGEE. V shed 2 bases, J shed 3 bases, and the junction held 8 bases outside the gene matches. The CDR3 has 17 amino acids.

This clone was seen a single time. The genes are TRBV20-1 and TRBJ1-4; D ambiguous. The CDR3 is made up of 14 amino acids. The V gene lost 3 bases and the J gene lost 1 base, with 9 bases spanning the gap. Germline-derived CDR1 and CDR2 are DFQATT and SNEGSKA (reference sequence). Here the CDR3 reads CSASDRVTNEKLFF. In nucleotides, the CDR3 is TGCAGTGCTAGTGACCGGGTAACTAATGAAAAACTGTTTTTT.

The gene calls are TRBV27 and TRBJ1-2, with TRBD1 identical over 7 bases. Per the germline V gene, CDR1 is MNHEY and CDR2 is SMNVEV (reference sequence). Trimming at V came to 8 bases and at J to 8 bases, leaving 14 bases not matched to a gene. CDR3 length equals 14 residues. CDR3 coding DNA: TGTGCCAGCGGGCGCCCCGACAGGGATCGAGGCTACACCTTC. Protein sequence: CASGRPDRDRGYTF.

V is TRBV7-6 and J is TRBJ1-2; unclear D gene. Germline V gives CDR1 SGHVS, CDR2 FNYEAQ. The CDR3 is 14 residues long. The V end lost 5 bases, the J end lost 7 bases, and 17 bases lay between the germline ends. The CDR3 spells CASSPREGISGYTF. The CDR3 bases are TGTGCCAGCAGCCCCCGGGAGGGAATCTCTGGCTACACCTTC.

This chain links TRBV7-2 with TRBJ2-7; D is ambiguous. The CDR3 covers 15 residues. Germline V gives CDR1 SGHTA, CDR2 FQGNSA. V was trimmed by 2 bases and J by 1 base, leaving 12 bases between them. The DNA of the CDR3 is TGTGCCAGCAGCTTAACGCGGCTCCCGTCCTACGAGCAGTACTTC. Its translation is CASSLTRLPSYEQYF. Variable domain in full (rest from reference TRBV7-2 and TRBJ2-7): GAGVSQSPSNKVTEKGKDVELRCDPISGHTALYWYRQSLGQGLEFLIYFQGNSAPDKSGLPSDRFSAERTGGSVSTLTIQRTQQEDSAVYLCASSLTRLPSYEQYFGPGTRLTVT.

V and J are TRBV10-3 and TRBJ2-3, with TRBD2 identical over 7 bases. Germline assignment: CDR1 ENHRY and CDR2 SYGVKD. This CDR3 is built from 15 residues. J lost 3 bases, V lost 0 bases, and 3 bases had no gene match. The CDR3 sequence is CAISESGGGTDTQYF. The CDR3 DNA reads as TGTGCCATCAGTGAGTCGGGCGGGGGAACAGATACGCAGTATTTT.

This clone was counted between two and nine times. The chain is built from TRBV2 and TRBJ1-2; 7 bases match TRBD1. V trimming: 1 base; J trimming: 4 bases; junction bases outside the gene matches: 3. In germline, CDR1 is SNHLY, CDR2 FYNNEI. The CDR3 is 14 amino acids. DNA of the CDR3: TGTGCCAGCAGTGAAGTAGACAGGGCCTATGGCTACACCTTC. Translating it yields CASSEVDRAYGYTF.

The chain recombines TRBV15 with TRBJ2-2; TRBD2 is a possible D gene (6 bases). The V gene's germline CDR1 is LNHNV and CDR2 YYDKDF (reference sequence). V lost 1 base and J 7 bases, leaving 16 bases between the germline ends. This CDR3 has 16 residues. DNA of the CDR3: TGTGCCACCAGCAGAGGGATCGGGGGATGGGGCGGGGAGCTGTTTTTT. Its translation: CATSRGIGGWGGELFF.

The rearrangement uses TRBV10-3 and TRBJ1-1; TRBD1 matches 12 bases. CDR1 ENHRY and CDR2 SYGVKD come from the germline V gene. With 0 bases clipped from V and 5 bases from J, the junction kept 1 base outside the gene matches. The CDR3 has 15 amino acids. CDR3 DNA sequence: TGTGCCATCAGTGAGTCGGGACAGGGGGCAACTGAAGCTTTCTTT. As protein: CAISESGQGATEAFF.